The T cell receptor (beta chain) under discussion was sequenced for a study of blood T cell repertoires in COVID-19 (TCRdb year 2020). About the investigation overall: Samples from collaborators originated in the United States, Italy and Spain and spanned both the acute and convalescent phases of COVID-19. Sample metadata almost always included a de-identified subject ID, COVID-19 status, age in years and sex. Samples were obtained from the ongoing ImmuneRACE study (first 160 participants) and from some 1,200 subjects provided by 6 global collaborators. Where available, HLA class I and class II types were obtained from metadata supplied by the sample provider rather than from assay-based typing. Subjects who had been exposed to COVID-19, were actively infected with it, or had recovered from it provided the deeply sampled blood TCRbeta repertoires that made up the dataset. The prospective study material was composed of cDNA or gDNA derived from T cells, B-cell-depleted T cells, or PBMCs. The repertoires were released in a freely available public database intended as a resource for research on the immune response to SARS-CoV-2.

With respect to this clone: This receptor's antigen is unknown. The sample holds no much larger clone one base away, and base qualities are not on file.

The research as a whole found: How much clinical and demographic metadata was included differed by source and by participant, and the metadata was provided uncurated.

In the prospective study, participants were about 18 to 90 years old, resided in about two dozen geographic areas of the United States, and were enrolled through a virtual design. In the prospective study, participants were assigned to cohorts based on the clinical history participants reported in a screening survey and a study questionnaire. ImmuneRACE Cohort 3 recovered participants were defined by two consecutive negative NP/OP PCR tests, healthcare professional clearance, or symptom resolution. In the prospective study, mobile phlebotomists collected whole blood, serum and a nasopharyngeal or oropharyngeal swab from each participant. Over an approximately 2-month period, participants in the prospective study had the option of providing additional blood draws and questionnaires. Blood samples from the prospective study were shipped frozen or at room temperature prior to DNA extraction. The immunoSEQ Assay, a bias-controlled multiplex PCR, was used to amplify TCRbeta CDR3 regions from genomic DNA. The original methods were these. Nucleated cell counts per sample were estimated from amplification of reference gene primers within the assay. Sequence reads were collapsed and filtered to measure the absolute abundance of every unique TCRbeta CDR3 rearrangement. For each sample, productive Simpson clonality was calculated as the square root of Simpson's diversity index across productive rearrangements. TCRdb re-hosts the immuneACCESS table, in-frame sequences only. Its copies lack some clones; in the studies checked, an unresolved V gene accounts for under half of them, and the cause for the rest is not known. That table supplies the V and J calls and clone size; D and trimming were determined from the DNA. For this sample the table gives 250,000 to 350,000 clones, of which approximately 89% were detected only once. The ten largest make up approximately 5.3% of the sample.

For CDR1 and CDR2, the germline V gene lists SGHTA and FQGNSA. Counted from cysteine to phenylalanine, this CDR3 has 18 amino acids. Only the CDR3 portion is preserved as DNA: 54 bases, with reading frame beginning at the first base. Trimming takes 1 base from V and 3 bases from J, and the germline ends sit 19 bases apart. Source material: PBMCs or T cells enriched from blood (not recorded which). The V and J genes are TRBV7-2 and TRBJ1-5; the D gene remains uncertain. The TCR originated in a woman aged 25 to 39 who had recovered from COVID-19. DNA sequence: TGTGCCAGCAGCTTAGAAGGCTGGACGGAGGCCTACAATCAGCCCCAGCATTTT. This sequence encodes CASSLEGWTEAYNQPQHF.